A few counts support the clone carrying this T cell receptor (beta chain). Its antigen is unidentified. This specimen comes from a study of early T cells in non-severe SARS-CoV-2 infection. Study summary: Sequenced bulk RNA came from whole blood that was unsorted, and chains were unpaired.

Germline lookup yields CDR1 DFQATT and CDR2 SNEGSKA (reference sequence). Trimming cost V 5 bases and J 4 bases; bases outside gene matches: 0. This CDR3 has 12 residues. Individual cDNA molecules carried attached unique molecular identifiers. One entry per CDR3 protein, called by TCRdb with MiXCR from the 5' RACE reads. Here the sample spans roughly 50,000 distinct CDR3 sequences, 7.5% to 9.5% being singletons. Study conclusions and caveats: VDJdb matching favored anti-spike CD8 responses, missing private and CD4 specificities.

Source material: whole blood. This clonotype originated in an adult who was a healthcare worker with PCR-confirmed SARS-CoV-2 infection or an uninfected control (not recorded which). The chain uses TRBV20-1 and TRBJ1-5; the match to TRBD1 covers 9 bases. The CDR3 DNA is TGCAGTGCTGACAGGGGGAATCAGCCCCAGCATTTT. Translation gives CSADRGNQPQHF.